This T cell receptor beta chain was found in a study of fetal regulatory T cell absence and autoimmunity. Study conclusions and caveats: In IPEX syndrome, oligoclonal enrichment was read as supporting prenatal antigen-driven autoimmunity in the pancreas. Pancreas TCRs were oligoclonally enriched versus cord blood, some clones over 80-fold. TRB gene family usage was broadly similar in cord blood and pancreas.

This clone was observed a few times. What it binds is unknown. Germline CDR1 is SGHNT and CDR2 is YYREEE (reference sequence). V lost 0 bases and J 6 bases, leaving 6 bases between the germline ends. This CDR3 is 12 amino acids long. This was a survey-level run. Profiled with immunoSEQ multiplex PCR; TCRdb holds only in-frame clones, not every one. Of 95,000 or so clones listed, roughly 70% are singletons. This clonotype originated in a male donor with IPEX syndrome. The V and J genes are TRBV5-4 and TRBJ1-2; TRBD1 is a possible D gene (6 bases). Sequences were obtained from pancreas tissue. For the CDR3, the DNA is TGTGCCAGCAGCTTGGCAGGGGATGGCTACACCTTC. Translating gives CASSLAGDGYTF.